Below are 17 T cell receptor beta chains sequenced from a single sample in a study of T cell repertoires in aging, cancer and after chemotherapy. A mixed TRB-A/B primer pool amplified rearranged TRB by multiplex touch-down PCR. Using its own MiXCR run on the multiplex PCR reads, TCRdb lists one record per CDR3 protein. The data show about 2,500 distinct CDR3 sequences, roughly 32% seen once. Peripheral blood genomic DNA, not sorted cells or RNA, was the template. The specimen was blood. These receptors were collected from a human donor with a solid tumor.

The gene calls are TRBV5-1 and TRBJ1-1; D is ambiguous. Trimming took off 1 base at V and 4 bases at J, with 11 bases between the two ends. The CDR3 totals 14 residues. The germline gives CDR1 SGHRS, CDR2 YFSETQ. The CDR3 sequence: CASSLRQLSTEAFF. DNA of the CDR3: TGCGCCAGCAGCTTGAGGCAATTGAGCACTGAAGCTTTCTTT. Full variable domain (remainder filled in from reference TRBV5-1 and TRBJ1-1): KAGVTQTPRYLIKTRGQQVTLSCSPISGHRSVSWYQQTPGQGLQFLFEYFSETQRNKGNFPGRFSGRQFSNSRSEMNVSTLELGDSALYLCASSLRQLSTEAFFGQGTRLTVV.

V usage is TRBV12-3 or TRBV12-4 and J usage is TRBJ2-3, with TRBD2 identical over 9 bases. With V trimmed by 3 bases and J by 5 bases, 6 bases remained unmatched. The CDR3 extends over 15 amino acids. The CDR3 DNA is TGTGCCAGCAGTTTCGGGGCGGGGGGGGGAGATACGCAGTATTTT. As protein: CASSFGAGGGDTQYF.

Notes on this clonotype: The junction shows a germline mismatch at one end, possibly a read error. The chain carries TRBV6-1 and TRBJ2-1; 7 nucleotides align to TRBD1. Germline CDR1 and CDR2: MNHNS and SASEGT. The CDR3 covers 13 residues. CDR3 nucleotide sequence: TGTGCCAGCGGGGGACAGCCTTACAATGAGCAGATCTTC. The encoded protein is CASGGQPYNEQIF.

A few counts support this clonotype. The V and J genes are TRBV12-3 or TRBV12-4 and TRBJ1-1, with D possibly being TRBD1 (6 bases). V was clipped by 7 bases and J by 1 base, with 10 bases between them. The CDR3 consists of 13 residues. CDR3 coding DNA: TGTGCCAGCACCGGACAGCCGAACACTGAAGCTTTCTTT. This gives the protein CASTGQPNTEAFF.

The V call is TRBV6-5, the J call TRBJ2-1; possibly TRBD1 or TRBD2 for D (5 bases each). CDR1 and CDR2 (germline): MNHEY, SVGAGI. V was pared by 6 bases and J by 2 bases, with 11 bases between. The CDR3 loop spans 14 amino acids. The DNA of the CDR3 is TGTGCCAGCAGCCGGGACGGCCCCTACAATGAGCAGTTCTTC. It translates to CASSRDGPYNEQFF.

The chain carries TRBV12-3 or TRBV12-4 and TRBJ1-1, with TRBD1 as a possible D gene (5 bases). The CDR3 is 11 residues long. Between the trimmed V and J ends, which lost 6 bases and 11 bases, there was a span of 13 bases. The CDR3 DNA reads as TGTGCCAGCAGCGGGGCCAGGGTTGCTTTCTTT. It codes for CASSGARVAFF.

Worth noting for this clonotype: One base away lies a much larger clone, so this may be a sequencing read error. V usage is TRBV7-9 and J usage is TRBJ2-7, with 7 bases lining up with TRBD2. CDR3 length: 13 residues. Germline V gene data show CDR1 as SEHNR and CDR2 as FQNEAQ (reference sequence). Here the CDR3 reads CASSPERDYEKYF. CDR3 coding DNA: TGTGCCAGCAGCCCCGAGAGGGACTACGAGAAGTACTTC. Looking up the rest from reference TRBV7-9 and TRBJ2-7 gives the full variable domain: DTGVSQNPRHKITKRGQNVTFRCDPISEHNRLYWYRQTLGQGPEFLTYFQNEAQLEKSRLLSDRFSAERPKGSFSTLEIQRTEQGDSAMYLCASSPERDYEKYFGPGTRLTVT.

Notes on this clonotype: This may be a read error, as it is one base from a much larger clone. The rearrangement links TRBV6-1 to TRBJ2-7, with TRBD1 matching 7 bases. CDR1 is MNHNS, CDR2 SASEGT, per germline. V trimming: 6 bases; J trimming: 3 bases; junction bases outside the gene matches: 14. The CDR3 is 16 residues long. For the CDR3, the DNA is TGTGCCAGCAGCTACCCTGGGGACAGCGGTATCTACGAGCAGTACTTC. Translated, it gives CASSYPGDSGIYEQYF.

J is TRBJ1-6 and V is TRBV19, with D perhaps TRBD1 (6 bases). CDR3 length equals 13 residues. In germline, CDR1 is LNHDA, CDR2 SQIVND (reference sequence). Trimming stripped 7 bases from V and 9 bases from J, with 13 bases between. CDR3 sequence: CASMGGRASPLHF. The CDR3, as DNA: TGTGCCAGTATGGGGGGGCGAGCTTCACCCCTCCACTTT.

The V and J genes are TRBV24-1 and TRBJ2-1; D assignment may be TRBD1 or TRBD2 (5 bases each). Trimming cost V 6 bases and J 6 bases, with 8 bases left between them. CDR3 length equals 12 residues. Germline assignment: CDR1 KGHDR and CDR2 SFDVKD. The CDR3 DNA reads TGTGCCACCAGTTCCGGGGCCAATGAGCAGTTCTTC. This translates into CATSSGANEQFF.

This clonotype was observed a few times. The J gene is TRBJ1-1, the V gene TRBV20-1; D possibly corresponds to TRBD1 (6 bases). Germline CDR1 reads DFQATT; CDR2 reads SNEGSKA (reference sequence). This CDR3 spans 15 amino acids. V gave up 6 bases and J gave up 1 base, with 18 bases separating them. The CDR3 reads CSARVLGGQNTEAFF. The CDR3 nucleotides are TGCAGTGCCCGAGTATTGGGGGGACAGAACACTGAAGCTTTCTTT.

This clonotype has only a few counts. The rearrangement joins TRBV18 to TRBJ1-2, with 7 bases fitting TRBD1. V trimming: 1 base; J trimming: 4 bases; junction bases outside the gene matches: 6. Germline V lookup: CDR1 KGHSH, CDR2 LQKENI. This CDR3 has 15 amino acids. This CDR3 is CASSPLAQGIYGYTF. The CDR3 DNA reads as TGTGCCAGCTCACCACTCGCACAGGGGATCTATGGCTACACCTTC.

In the case of this clonotype: With a much larger clone just one base away, this may be a read error. This rearrangement joins TRBV6-5 to TRBJ2-5, with TRBD1 matching 8 bases. The J call may be in error: the DNA end matches TRBJ2-1 better. CDR1 is MNHEY, CDR2 SVGAGI, per germline. CDR3 length: 15 amino acids. CDR3 sequence reads: CARRPTGGGYNEQFF. CDR3 in DNA: TGTGCCAGAAGACCAACAGGGGGAGGCTACAATGAGCAGTTCTTC.

This clonotype was found a few times. This chain connects TRBV27 to TRBJ1-5, with a possible D match to TRBD1 (6 bases). With 6 bases removed from V and 4 bases from J, the gap between germline ends came to 10 bases. Per germline, CDR1 MNHEY and CDR2 SMNVEV (reference sequence). The CDR3 runs to 13 residues. CDR3 sequence reads: CASSRTENQPQHF. The CDR3 region has the DNA TGTGCCAGCAGCCGGACAGAGAATCAGCCCCAGCATTTT.

The chain has TRBV6-5 and TRBJ2-7; perhaps D is TRBD1 or TRBD2 (5 bases each). Germline loops: CDR1 MNHEY, CDR2 SVGAGI. V was cut by 5 bases and J by 7 bases, with 21 bases left in between. The CDR3 totals 15 residues. In DNA, the CDR3 is TGTGCCAGCAGTGAAGGAGGTAGGAGAAGGGGAGAGCAGTACTTC. Translation: CASSEGGRRRGEQYF.

The chain links TRBV20-1 to TRBJ2-7; maybe TRBD1 (5 bases). Germline V gene sequence: CDR1 DFQATT, CDR2 SNEGSKA (reference sequence). This CDR3 is built from 14 residues. V was shortened by 0 bases and J by 5 bases, with 14 bases between the two germline ends. The CDR3 spells CSARDSGRVNEQYF. In DNA, the CDR3 is TGCAGTGCTAGAGATAGTGGCAGGGTCAACGAGCAGTACTTC.

Within the sample, this clonotype is medium-sized (0.01 to 0.1%). The rearrangement joins TRBV6-5 to TRBJ2-5, with 15 bases that match TRBD2. The CDR3 is 16 residues long. After removal of 6 bases from V and 5 bases from J, the junction contained 7 bases not matched to a gene. The germline V gene has CDR1 MNHEY and CDR2 SVGAGI. The CDR3 here is CASRGTSGGSMETQYF. CDR3 sequence (DNA): TGTGCCAGCAGGGGGACTAGCGGGGGGTCTATGGAGACCCAGTACTTC.